The sequence of this TCR beta chain was determined in a study of blood T cell repertoires in COVID-19. The overall study: COVID-19 samples, acute and convalescent, were from the United States, Italy and Spain. Sources were T cells, B-cell-depleted T cells, or PBMCs; the material itself was cDNA or gDNA.

In the original processing: Amplification with reference gene primers provided the estimates of nucleated cell counts. Assay used: immunoSEQ multiplex PCR; TCRdb lists only in-frame clones, some missing. That table furnishes V, J and clone size, whereas the DNA furnished D and trimming. The sample yields around 99,000 clones, 90% seen once. CDR1 is SGHAT, CDR2 FQNNGV, per germline. The CDR3 runs to 14 residues. V was shortened by 1 base and J by 7 bases, with 12 bases between the two germline ends. Sequencing was done on a sample of peripheral blood. This clonotype originated in a man aged 50 to 60 with acute or convalescent COVID-19. The chain has TRBV11-2 and TRBJ2-3, with a tentative D call TRBD1 (6 bases). The CDR3 region is CASSLAHRANTQYF. Written as DNA, the CDR3 is TGTGCCAGCAGCTTAGCTCACAGGGCTAATACGCAGTATTTT.